This T cell receptor beta chain was obtained from a study of Tregs in tolerant kidney transplant recipients. Libraries were prepared by immunoSEQ multiplex PCR; TCRdb keeps only in-frame clonotypes and omits some of them. The sample lists more than 90,000 clones; 80% to 95% were seen once. With regard to this clone: Its antigen is currently unknown.

Study-wide points: No direct test of biological reproducibility was done here. Tregs expanded with activated donor B cells seemed most donor-specific. Few patients were studied, so findings need validation in larger groups.

Related graft donors supplied nonmyeloablative bone marrow transplants, and mixed chimerism was transient. Thawed PBMCs were FACS-sorted into unstimulated CD4+CD25+CD127- regulatory T cells, CD4+CD25- non-regulatory cells, CD4 and CD8 cells. The germline gives CDR1 SEHNR, CDR2 FQNEAQ (reference sequence). V was pared by 6 bases and J by 2 bases, with 1 base of the junction left unmatched. The CDR3 is 14 residues long. The rearrangement uses TRBV7-9 and TRBJ2-2, with 9 bases matching TRBD1. The TCR sequence derives from a human patient who received a combined kidney and bone marrow transplant. These T cells may partly come from the graft donor. This specimen was CD4+ T cells from blood (PBMCs), taken 12 months after the transplant. This CDR3 reads CASRGQGNTGELFF. CDR3 DNA sequence: TGTGCCAGCAGGGGACAGGGCAACACCGGGGAGCTGTTTTTT. Full variable domain (rest looked up from reference TRBV7-9 and TRBJ2-2): DTGVSQNPRHKITKRGQNVTFRCDPISEHNRLYWYRQTLGQGPEFLTYFQNEAQLEKSRLLSDRFSAERPKGSFSTLEIQRTEQGDSAMYLCASRGQGNTGELFFGEGSRLTVL.